The 22 T cell receptor beta chains presented below share a single source sample, sequenced in a study of blood T cell repertoires in COVID-19. Generated by immunoSEQ multiplex PCR, the TCRdb table keeps only in-frame clones and is missing some. This sample has around 320,000 clones; roughly 91% occur once, and the top ten carry 2.5% to 3%. Sequenced material: PBMCs or T cells enriched from blood (not recorded which). The source of these receptors is a woman in her forties or fifties who had been exposed to COVID-19.

This rearrangement joins TRBV4-2 to TRBJ2-7; 11 bases line up with TRBD2. Per germline, CDR1 LGHNA and CDR2 YNFKEQ. CDR3 size: 15 residues. V shed 0 bases, J shed 3 bases, and the junction held 1 base outside the gene matches. The CDR3 DNA reads as TGTGCCAGCAGCCAAGAGGGACTAGCGGTCTACGAGCAGTACTTC. Protein: CASSQEGLAVYEQYF.

The V gene is TRBV12-3 or TRBV12-4, the J gene TRBJ2-7; no reliable D call. V was trimmed by 5 bases and J by 2 bases, leaving 10 bases between them. The CDR3 spans 13 residues. The CDR3 is CASSIGPAYEQYF. In DNA form, the CDR3 reads TGTGCCAGCAGTATAGGGCCCGCCTACGAGCAGTACTTC.

The V gene is TRBV4-1, the J gene TRBJ1-2, with D perhaps TRBD1 (5 bases). Per germline, CDR1 MGHRA and CDR2 YSYEKL. The CDR3 has 14 residues. V was trimmed by 0 bases and J by 8 bases, leaving 13 bases between them. This CDR3 reads CASSQDPPGVGYTF. The CDR3 nucleotides are TGCGCCAGCAGCCAAGATCCCCCGGGGGTAGGCTACACCTTC.

The J gene is TRBJ2-2, the V gene TRBV25-1; D possibly corresponds to TRBD1 (6 bases). The ends were cut back, 5 bases at V and 6 bases at J, with 13 bases in the middle. This CDR3 spans 14 amino acids. Germline V gives CDR1 MGHDK, CDR2 SYGVNS. The DNA for the CDR3 is TGTGCCAGCAGTCGACCTAGGGGGTCCGGGGAGCTGTTTTTT. Amino acids: CASSRPRGSGELFF.

This chain links TRBV10-3 with TRBJ2-3; possibly TRBD1 for D (6 bases). CDR1 and CDR2 from the germline V gene are ENHRY and SYGVKD. The CDR3 is made up of 15 amino acids. V dropped 5 bases and J dropped 2 bases, with 14 bases sitting between them. As DNA, the CDR3 is TGTGCCATCAGTCTACAGGGCCAGGACACAGATACGCAGTATTTT. Translating gives CAISLQGQDTDTQYF.

The chain joins TRBV28 to TRBJ1-6; tentatively, D is TRBD1 (6 bases). Per the germline V gene, CDR1 is MDHEN and CDR2 is SYDVKM. V dropped 7 bases and J dropped 13 bases, with 14 bases sitting between them. This CDR3 is built from 12 residues. CDR3 residues: CASTTGSAPLHF. The CDR3 nucleotides are TGTGCCAGCACCACAGGGTCGGCGCCCCTCCACTTT.

The chain carries TRBV4-1 and TRBJ1-2, with 8 bases aligning to TRBD1. CDR1 and CDR2 (germline): MGHRA, YSYEKL. Trimming cost V 6 bases and J 10 bases; bases outside gene matches: 13. There are 14 residues in the CDR3. The DNA for the CDR3 is TGCGCCAGCAGACCTTCTTTGGGACAGGAGGTCTACACCTTC. As protein: CASRPSLGQEVYTF.

The chain uses TRBV28 and TRBJ1-3; a weak D match, TRBD1 (6 bases). The V end was cut by 5 bases, the J end by 0 bases, with 17 bases between. CDR1 MDHEN and CDR2 SYDVKM come from the germline V gene. This CDR3 has 17 amino acids. The CDR3 coding sequence is TGTGCCAGCAGTCTCACCCGACAGGCGCCCTCTGGAAACACCATATATTTT. Protein product: CASSLTRQAPSGNTIYF.

The J gene is TRBJ2-7, the V gene TRBV5-8; D remains unclear. The CDR3 runs to 16 residues. Germline V gene lookup returns CDR1 SGHTS and CDR2 YDEGEE. V was clipped by 0 bases and J by 0 bases, with 13 bases between them. The CDR3 coding sequence is TGTGCCAGCAGCTTGGCCTCGACACCGAGCTCCTACGAGCAGTACTTC. As protein: CASSLASTPSSYEQYF.

V usage is TRBV19 and J usage is TRBJ1-5, with a tentative D call TRBD1 (5 bases). From germline, CDR1 is LNHDA and CDR2 SQIVND (reference sequence). V was trimmed by 5 bases and J by 0 bases, leaving 20 bases between them. The CDR3 consists of 18 residues. The CDR3 sequence: CASSPLLGGSVSNQPQHF. The CDR3 DNA follows: TGTGCCAGTAGTCCCCTCTTGGGGGGGTCCGTTAGCAATCAGCCCCAGCATTTT.

The chain couples TRBV27 to TRBJ2-6, with a possible D match to TRBD2 (5 bases). The germline CDR1 and CDR2 sequences are MNHEY and SMNVEV (reference sequence). V was trimmed by 6 bases and J by 2 bases, leaving 23 bases between them. This CDR3 spans 19 amino acids. CDR3 sequence (DNA): TGTGCCAGCAGCCCTCAGACAACGACCCGGGAAACTGGGGCCAACGTCCTGACTTTC. Protein product: CASSPQTTTRETGANVLTF.

The chain joins TRBV5-1 to TRBJ1-2, with TRBD1 matching over 9 bases. CDR3 length equals 15 residues. The V and J ends lost 4 bases and 2 bases, in that order; junction bases with no gene match: 6. Germline CDR1 is SGHRS and CDR2 is YFSETQ. The CDR3 loop reads CASSQQGARNYGYTF. The CDR3 DNA reads as TGCGCCAGCAGCCAACAGGGGGCTAGGAACTATGGCTACACCTTC. Full variable domain (rest looked up from reference TRBV5-1 and TRBJ1-2): KAGVTQTPRYLIKTRGQQVTLSCSPISGHRSVSWYQQTPGQGLQFLFEYFSETQRNKGNFPGRFSGRQFSNSRSEMNVSTLELGDSALYLCASSQQGARNYGYTFGSGTRLTVV.

The chain has TRBV6-5 and TRBJ2-6; D perhaps matches TRBD1 (7 bases). The germline gives CDR1 MNHEY, CDR2 SVGAGI. With 8 bases removed from V and 2 bases from J, the gap between germline ends came to 10 bases. The CDR3 extends over 14 amino acids. The CDR3 bases are TGTGCCAGCGGGGGGACAGCTGGGGCCAACGTCCTGACTTTC. Translating gives CASGGTAGANVLTF.

The chain links TRBV7-6 to TRBJ2-3; D may be TRBD2 (6 bases). The CDR3 loop spans 13 amino acids. Germline V gene sequence: CDR1 SGHVS, CDR2 FNYEAQ. With 3 bases removed from V and 4 bases from J, the gap between germline ends came to 8 bases. The CDR3 spells CASSFGGSDTQYF. CDR3 DNA sequence: TGTGCCAGCAGCTTCGGGGGTTCAGATACGCAGTATTTT.

This CDR3 reads CASSVAHGPGNTIYF. In DNA, the CDR3 is TGTGCCAGCAGCGTAGCGCATGGGCCTGGAAACACCATATATTTT. The chain combines TRBV9 with TRBJ1-3, with D unresolved. Germline values: CDR1 SGDLS, CDR2 YYNGEE. This CDR3 is 15 amino acids long. Trimming stripped 0 bases from V and 2 bases from J, with 9 bases between.

The V gene is TRBV24-1, the J gene TRBJ2-2; D unclear. Germline-derived CDR1 and CDR2 are KGHDR and SFDVKD. The CDR3 sequence is 17 residues long. Trimming removed 0 bases from V and 0 bases from J, with 10 bases in between. The CDR3 reads CATSDLQAGANTGELFF. DNA of the CDR3: TGTGCCACCAGTGATTTGCAAGCCGGAGCGAACACCGGGGAGCTGTTTTTT.

The chain carries TRBV6-5 and TRBJ2-1, with TRBD2 matching over 10 bases. Germline-derived CDR1 and CDR2 are MNHEY and SVGAGI. The V and J ends lost 7 bases and 7 bases, in that order; junction bases with no gene match: 7. The CDR3 loop spans 14 amino acids. The CDR3 nucleotides read TGTGCCAGCAAGCGGGGGGGGCCGGGTAATGAGCAGTTCTTC. Translated: CASKRGGPGNEQFF.

The chain joins TRBV19 to TRBJ2-3, with D tentatively TRBD2 (6 bases). Trimming pared 3 bases from V and 6 bases from J, leaving 13 bases between. The CDR3 is made up of 14 amino acids. Per the germline V gene, CDR1 is LNHDA and CDR2 is SQIVND (reference sequence). The DNA for the CDR3 is TGTGCCAGTAGTATTGCGGGGAATGGGGATACGCAGTATTTT. Protein: CASSIAGNGDTQYF.

The chain uses TRBV5-1 and TRBJ2-3; 13 nucleotides agree with TRBD2. The CDR3 spans 19 residues. The V gene's germline CDR1 is SGHRS and CDR2 YFSETQ. The junction had 17 bases not matched to a gene; V was cut back by 4 bases and J by 6 bases. The CDR3 protein is CASSPQPPLAGGPGDTQYF. The CDR3 region has the DNA TGCGCCAGCAGCCCTCAGCCCCCACTAGCGGGGGGGCCGGGGGATACGCAGTATTTT.

In DNA form, the CDR3 reads TGTGCCAGCAGCCCCCGTGGGGGGAATGAAAAACTGTTTTTT. Its translation is CASSPRGGNEKLFF. This chain links TRBV13 with TRBJ1-4, with D perhaps TRBD1 (5 bases). V lost 5 bases and J lost 5, with 12 bases in between. Per germline, CDR1 PRHDT and CDR2 FYEKMQ (reference sequence). This CDR3 comprises 14 residues.

This clone was counted once. The chain is built from TRBV21-1 and TRBJ2-7; TRBD1, the table's D call, was not compared with the DNA. TRBV21-1 constitutes a pseudogene. CDR3 length equals 17 residues. The CDR3 reads CASSKDPPDRESCEQYF. CDR3 bases: TGTGCCAGCAGCAAAGACCCCCCGGACAGGGAGTCCTGCGAGCAGTACTTC.

V and J are TRBV5-1 and TRBJ1-6; D is unresolved. Germline values: CDR1 SGHRS, CDR2 YFSETQ. The CDR3 has 17 amino acids. The V end was cut by 5 bases, the J end by 9 bases, with 24 bases between. CDR3 nucleotides: TGCGCCAGCAGTCGGGTGGAGGCCTCTGACCTGTTTTCACCCCTCCACTTT. Its translation is CASSRVEASDLFSPLHF.